A single sample gave rise to the 19 T cell receptor beta chains below, sequenced in a study of preoperative IRX-2 immunotherapy in early breast cancer. Treatment noted: preoperative locoregional IRX-2 cytokine immunotherapy. The protocol was immunoSEQ multiplex PCR, while the TCRdb copy is restricted to in-frame clones and leaves out a portion. The data hold some 19,000 clones, with about 85% observed a single time. Here the sequenced sample was lymph node tissue, taken after IRX-2 immunotherapy. These receptors were taken from a human donor with breast cancer.

This clone was observed a handful of times. V is TRBV6-8 and J is TRBJ2-1, with 7 nucleotides matching TRBD2. The trim removed 2 bases at V and 7 bases at J, leaving 5 bases unmatched. The germline V gene has CDR1 MNHGY and CDR2 SAAAGT. The CDR3 spans 14 residues. CDR3 sequence (DNA): TGTGCCAGCAGTTACGGGACTATCGGGAATGAGCAGTTCTTC. It encodes CASSYGTIGNEQFF.

The rearrangement uses TRBV18 and TRBJ2-7; TRBD1 is a possible D gene (5 bases). Trimming took 6 bases from V and 6 from J, leaving 27 bases between them. This CDR3 has 17 amino acids. In germline, CDR1 is KGHSH, CDR2 LQKENI. Here the CDR3 DNA reads TGTGCCAGCTCCCCCAAGGGCTGGGAAAGGGGAACTATCGAGCAGTACTTC. Encoded protein: CASSPKGWERGTIEQYF.

The chain recombines TRBV29-1 with TRBJ1-5; no firm D call. Trimming removed 6 bases from V and 6 bases from J, with 18 bases in between. There are 14 residues in the CDR3. Germline CDR1 reads SQVTM; CDR2 reads ANQGSEA. The CDR3 reads CSVCLAEQGQPQHF. The CDR3 nucleotides read TGCAGCGTCTGCCTGGCAGAGCAAGGTCAGCCCCAGCATTTT.

The V gene is TRBV6-8, the J gene TRBJ1-4, with 8 bases that match TRBD1. Trimming at V came to 6 bases and at J to 11 bases, leaving 11 bases not matched to a gene. CDR1 is MNHGY, CDR2 SAAAGT, per germline. This CDR3 is built from 14 residues. The DNA of the CDR3 is TGTGCCAGCAGCCCCGGGACAGGCATCGGGAAACTGTTTTTT. Encoded protein: CASSPGTGIGKLFF.

In its sample, this clone was seen once. The J gene is TRBJ2-1, the V gene TRBV29-1, with unresolved D. V lost 3 bases and J 5 bases, leaving 8 bases between the germline ends. Germline CDR1 SQVTM, CDR2 ANQGSEA. CDR3 size: 12 residues. CDR3 amino acids: CSVDDTNNEQFF. In DNA, the CDR3 is TGCAGCGTTGACGACACGAACAATGAGCAGTTCTTC.

This clone has a single count. The V and J genes are TRBV19 and TRBJ1-2; the D is unclear. The V end lost 10 bases, the J end lost 4 bases, and 16 bases lay between the germline ends. CDR1 and CDR2 (germline): LNHDA, SQIVND (reference sequence). CDR3 length: 13 amino acids. CDR3 loop: CATRAGIGYGYTF. CDR3 DNA: TGTGCCACCAGAGCGGGGATTGGCTATGGCTACACCTTC.

V gene TRBV28 combines with J gene TRBJ2-5; 9 positions agree with TRBD2. Germline lookup yields CDR1 MDHEN and CDR2 SYDVKM. V was pared by 7 bases and J by 7 bases, with 13 bases of the junction left unmatched. The CDR3 covers 15 residues. The CDR3 nucleotides are TGTGCCAGCATGTCTCCATTAGCGGGAGTGGCGACCCAGTACTTC. It encodes CASMSPLAGVATQYF.

This sequence joins TRBV6-8 and TRBJ2-6; D is uncertain. V lost 6 bases and J 2 bases, leaving 5 bases between the germline ends. Per germline, CDR1 MNHGY and CDR2 SAAAGT. The CDR3 length is 13 residues. This chain's CDR3 is CASRVAGANVLTF. CDR3 nucleotides: TGTGCCAGCAGGGTGGCTGGGGCCAACGTCCTGACTTTC.

This chain uses TRBV25-1 with TRBJ2-4, with D possibly matching TRBD1 (6 bases). Trimming shortened V by 6 bases and J by 5 bases, and 11 bases separated the two germline ends. The CDR3 length is 13 residues. Germline V gives CDR1 MGHDK, CDR2 SYGVNS. CDR3 DNA: TGTGCCAGCAGCAGGGGAGACGAAAACATTCAGTACTTC. It yields the protein CASSRGDENIQYF.

The V gene is TRBV30, the J gene TRBJ1-1, with D possibly TRBD1 on 5 matching bases. Looked up from germline, CDR1 is GTSNPN and CDR2 is SVGIG (reference sequence). Trimming left V 5 bases short and J 12 bases short, with 16 bases between. The CDR3 runs to 11 residues. CDR3 region: CAWALGGDTFF. DNA for the CDR3: TGTGCCTGGGCCCTGGGGGGAGACACTTTCTTT.

The gene calls are TRBV18 and TRBJ2-1; weak D call: TRBD1 (6 bases). V was clipped by 2 bases and J by 2 bases, with 13 bases between them. The germline V gene encodes CDR1 KGHSH and CDR2 LQKENI. The CDR3 length is 16 residues. CDR3 residues: CASSPMAQGTYNEQFF. For the CDR3, the DNA is TGTGCCAGCTCACCAATGGCACAGGGCACCTACAATGAGCAGTTCTTC.

The J gene is TRBJ1-2, the V gene TRBV11-3; 11 bases map to TRBD1. The CDR3 runs 17 residues. V shed 5 bases and J 1 base; nucleotides not matched to a gene: 9. Germline V gene data show CDR1 as SGHNT and CDR2 as YENEEA. CDR3 bases: TGTGCCAGCAGCCCCGGGACAGGGGGGCTACTTAACTATGGCTACACCTTC. It translates to CASSPGTGGLLNYGYTF.

The chain is built from TRBV29-1 and TRBJ2-5; 8 bases line up with TRBD2. CDR3 size: 13 residues. With V trimmed by 7 bases and J by 5 bases, 9 bases remained unmatched. Germline V gene lookup returns CDR1 SQVTM and CDR2 ANQGSEA. The CDR3 nucleotides read TGCAGCGCCCCCGGGACTAGTTGGGAGACCCAGTACTTC. Translation: CSAPGTSWETQYF.

The chain is built from TRBV11-3 and TRBJ1-4, with TRBD1 matching 9 bases. The germline V gene encodes CDR1 SGHNT and CDR2 YENEEA. The CDR3 loop spans 14 amino acids. V lost 4 bases and J lost 8; bases outside the gene matches: 5. CDR3 amino acids: CASSSQGASEKLFF. CDR3 DNA: TGTGCCAGCAGCTCACAGGGGGCGAGCGAAAAACTGTTTTTT.

The chain couples TRBV29-1 to TRBJ1-5, with D perhaps TRBD1 (6 bases). The ends were cut back, 4 bases at V and 4 bases at J, with 11 bases in the middle. This CDR3 has 13 residues. CDR1 is SQVTM, CDR2 ANQGSEA, per germline. CDR3 bases: TGCAGCGTTGGTTTGGGGGCGAATCAGCCCCAGCATTTT. This gives the protein CSVGLGANQPQHF.

The chain is built from TRBV18 and TRBJ2-2, with 8 nucleotides matching TRBD1. CDR3 length equals 15 residues. From germline, CDR1 is KGHSH and CDR2 LQKENI. Germline trimming cut 6 bases from V and 1 base from J; bases unmatched to any gene: 4. CDR3 residues: CASSDRGMNTGELFF. The DNA of the CDR3 is TGTGCCAGCTCCGACAGGGGTATGAACACCGGGGAGCTGTTTTTT.

This clone was observed a single time. No conserved phenylalanine or tryptophan is present at the end of the CDR3, so a read error is the likely explanation. The DNA is left out, because the CDR3 cannot be placed on it with certainty; the CDR3 is given as TCRdb lists it. The gene calls are TRBV7-4 and TRBJ1-3; the DNA was not used to check the table's D call, TRBD1. Termini included, the CDR3 measures 15 amino acids. Germline values: CDR1 SGHVT, CDR2 SQSDAQ. The CDR3 sequence is CASSLRGRDRAPLSS.

This chain uses TRBV30 with TRBJ1-1; TRBD1 agrees at 7 bases. Germline-derived CDR1 and CDR2 are GTSNPN and SVGIG (reference sequence). CDR3 length equals 12 residues. Losses at the gene ends were 1 base for V and 10 bases for J; bases not matched to a gene: 6. The CDR3: CAWSGDSSGAFF. The CDR3 coding sequence is TGTGCCTGGAGTGGGGACAGTTCGGGAGCTTTCTTT. Based on the CDR3 plus reference TRBV30 and TRBJ1-1, the full variable domain is SQTIHQWPATLVQPVGSPLSLECTVEGTSNPNLYWYRQAAGRGLQLLFYSVGIGQISSEVPQNLSASRPQDRQFILSSKKLLLSDSGFYLCAWSGDSSGAFFGQGTRLTVV.

V gene TRBV19 combines with J gene TRBJ2-2, with D possibly matching TRBD2 (5 bases). Trimming removed 1 base at V and 7 bases at J, with 13 bases between. Germline CDR1 and CDR2: LNHDA and SQIVND (reference sequence). The CDR3 consists of 15 residues. The CDR3 region is CASSIAGGLGGELFF. The CDR3 nucleotides are TGTGCCAGTAGTATAGCAGGCGGGCTAGGCGGGGAGCTGTTTTTT.